Here is one T cell receptor beta chain with its context. This record belongs to a study of blood T cell repertoires in COVID-19. For the study at large: There were acute and convalescent COVID-19 samples, and they came from the United States, Italy and Spain. Sources were T cells, B-cell-depleted T cells, or PBMCs; the material itself was cDNA or gDNA.

Per the authors' pipeline: Amplification of reference gene primers provided the estimated nucleated cell counts. Sequencing used immunoSEQ multiplex PCR; TCRdb keeps in-frame clones, though not all of them. V and J calls and clone size are copied from that table; D and trimming were computed from the DNA. The profile shows about 170,000 clones, around 82% of them singletons. J lost 4 bases, V lost 5 bases, and 5 bases had no gene match. Germline V lookup: CDR1 LNHDA, CDR2 SQIVND (reference sequence). CDR3 length equals 14 residues. This TCR was sampled from a human donor with acute or convalescent COVID-19. The donor label of this sample is uncertain. The gene calls are TRBV19 and TRBJ1-1; 9 nucleotides line up with TRBD1. The sequencing input was peripheral blood. The CDR3, as DNA: TGTGCCAGTAGTGAGCTGACAGGGGGCACTGAAGCTTTCTTT. As protein: CASSELTGGTEAFF. Full variable domain (outside the CDR3, taken from reference TRBV19 and TRBJ1-1): DGGITQSPKYLFRKEGQNVTLSCEQNLNHDAMYWYRQDPGQGLRLIYYSQIVNDFQKGDIAEGYSVSREKKESFPLTVTSAQKNPTAFYLCASSELTGGTEAFFGQGTRLTVV.